This TCR beta chain is from a study of cytomegalovirus exposure and HLA in healthy donors. Study information: Some 91 million unique TCRs from HLA-typed donors were held in an early release of data.

PCR used 60 Vbeta primers and 13 Jbeta primers. Sequenced by immunoSEQ multiplex PCR; TCRdb stores in-frame clones only, minus some. Among roughly 130,000 clones, under 70% were seen once, and the ten largest hold about 1.6%. The CDR3 has 17 residues. Germline trimming cut 3 bases from V and 0 bases from J; bases unmatched to any gene: 5. Looked up from germline, CDR1 is MGHRA and CDR2 is YSYEKL. The genes are TRBV4-1 and TRBJ2-2, with 9 bases identical to TRBD2. Sequencing input: PBMCs. The TCR originated in a man younger than 35 in good health and CMV-seronegative. CDR3 coding DNA: TGCGCCAGCAGCCACCTACTAGCGGGCTCGAACACCGGGGAGCTGTTTTTT. Translating gives CASSHLLAGSNTGELFF.